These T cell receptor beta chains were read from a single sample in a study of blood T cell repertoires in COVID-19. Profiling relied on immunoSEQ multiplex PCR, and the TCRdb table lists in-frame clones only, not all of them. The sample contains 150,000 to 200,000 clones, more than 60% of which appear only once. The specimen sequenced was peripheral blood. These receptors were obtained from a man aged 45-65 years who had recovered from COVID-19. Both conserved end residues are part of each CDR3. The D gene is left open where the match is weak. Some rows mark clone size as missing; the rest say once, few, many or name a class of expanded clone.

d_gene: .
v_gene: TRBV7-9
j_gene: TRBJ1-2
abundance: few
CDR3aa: CASSHATGRYGYTF
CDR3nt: TGTGCCAGCAGCCACGCAACAGGGCGCTATGGCTACACCTTC

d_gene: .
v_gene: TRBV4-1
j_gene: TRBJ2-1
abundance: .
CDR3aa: CASSQPAQGGGEQFF
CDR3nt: TGCGCCAGCAGCCAACCAGCCCAGGGCGGAGGGGAGCAGTTCTTC

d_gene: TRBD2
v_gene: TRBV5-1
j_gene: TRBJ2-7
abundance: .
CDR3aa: CASSLRTSGSYEQYF
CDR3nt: TGCGCCAGCAGCTTGCGGACTAGCGGATCCTACGAGCAGTACTTC

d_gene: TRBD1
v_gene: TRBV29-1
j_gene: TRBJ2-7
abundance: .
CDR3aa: CSVEGVDRGLYEQYF
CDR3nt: TGCAGCGTTGAGGGGGTCGACAGGGGGTTGTACGAGCAGTACTTC

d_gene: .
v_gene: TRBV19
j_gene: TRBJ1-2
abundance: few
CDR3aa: CASSISHDRSNYGYTF
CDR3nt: TGTGCCAGTAGTATAAGTCACGACAGAAGTAATTATGGCTACACCTTC

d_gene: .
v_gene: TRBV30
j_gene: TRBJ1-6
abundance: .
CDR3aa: CAWAQYNSPLHF
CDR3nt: TGTGCCTGGGCCCAGTATAATTCACCCCTCCACTTT

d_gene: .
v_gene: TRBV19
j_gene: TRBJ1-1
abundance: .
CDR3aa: CASSLRDYTEAFF
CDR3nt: TGTGCCAGTAGTTTACGGGACTACACTGAAGCTTTCTTC

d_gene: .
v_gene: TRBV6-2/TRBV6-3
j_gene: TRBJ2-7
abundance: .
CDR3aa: CASRPDYLNSYEQYF
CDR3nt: TGTGCCAGCAGACCTGACTACCTAAACTCCTACGAGCAGTACTTC

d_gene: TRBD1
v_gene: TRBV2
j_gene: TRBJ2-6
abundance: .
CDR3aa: CATLIPGQRNSGANVLTF
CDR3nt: TGTGCCACTCTAATACCGGGACAGCGAAACTCTGGGGCCAACGTCCTGACTTTC

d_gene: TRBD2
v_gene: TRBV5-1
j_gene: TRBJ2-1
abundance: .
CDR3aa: CASSPGGSSTQLNEQFF
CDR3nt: TGCGCCAGCAGCCCCGGGGGGAGTTCCACCCAGCTCAATGAGCAGTTCTTC

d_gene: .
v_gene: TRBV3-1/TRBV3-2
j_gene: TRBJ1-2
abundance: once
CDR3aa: CASSQVTGVDYGYTF
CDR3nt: TGTGCCAGCAGCCAAGTTACGGGGGTCGACTATGGCTACACCTTC